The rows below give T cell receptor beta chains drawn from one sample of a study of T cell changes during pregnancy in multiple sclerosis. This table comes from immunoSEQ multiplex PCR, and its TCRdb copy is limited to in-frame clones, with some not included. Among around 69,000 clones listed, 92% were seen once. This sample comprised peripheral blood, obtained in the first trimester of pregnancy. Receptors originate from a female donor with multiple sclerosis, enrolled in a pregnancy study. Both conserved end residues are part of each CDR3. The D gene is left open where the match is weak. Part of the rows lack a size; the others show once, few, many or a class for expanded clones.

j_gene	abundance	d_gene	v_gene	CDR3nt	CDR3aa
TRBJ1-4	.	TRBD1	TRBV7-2	TGTGCCAGCAGCTTATCCGGGACAGGGGCAGAAAAACTGTTTTTT	CASSLSGTGAEKLFF
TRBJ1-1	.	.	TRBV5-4	TGTGCCAGCAGCTTGGAATCGGGGTTCGGTGAAGCTTTCTTT	CASSLESGFGEAFF
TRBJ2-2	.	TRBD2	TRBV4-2	TGTGCCAGCAGCCCCCTGCGGGAGGGCCTGGACACCGGGGAGCTGTTTTTT	CASSPLREGLDTGELFF
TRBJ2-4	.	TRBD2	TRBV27	TGTGCCAGCAGACTAGCGGGAGAAAGGAACATTCAGTACTTC	CASRLAGERNIQYF
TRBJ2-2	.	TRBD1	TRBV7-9	TGTGCCAGCAGCTTAGCCACAGGGGTGGCCGGGGAGCTGTTTTTT	CASSLATGVAGELFF
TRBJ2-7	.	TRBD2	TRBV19	TGTGCCAGTAGTGTGTATAGCGGGAGAGGTGACGAGCAGTACTTC	CASSVYSGRGDEQYF
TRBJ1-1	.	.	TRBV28	TGTGCCAGCAGTTTAACGGGGGTGGGTACTGAAGCTTTCTTT	CASSLTGVGTEAFF
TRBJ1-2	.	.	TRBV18	TGTGCCAGCTCACCCACACACAGGGATTCCCTCTATGGCTACACCTTC	CASSPTHRDSLYGYTF
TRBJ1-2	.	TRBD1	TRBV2	TGTGCCAGCAGATCTGACAGGGTCATCTATGGCTACACCTTC	CASRSDRVIYGYTF
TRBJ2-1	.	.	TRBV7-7	TGTGCTAGCAGCTTAGGGGGGGGAGCGAATGAGCAGTTCTTC	CASSLGGGANEQFF
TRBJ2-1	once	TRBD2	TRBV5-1	TGCGCCAGCAGCTTGCCCAGCGGGAGGCTTTACAATGAGCAGTTCTTC	CASSLPSGRLYNEQFF
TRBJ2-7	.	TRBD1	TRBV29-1	TGCAGCGTTGGGACAGGGAAGAACGAGCAGTACTTC	CSVGTGKNEQYF
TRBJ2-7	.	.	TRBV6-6	TGTGCCAGCAGGTCAGACTACGAGCAGTACTTC	CASRSDYEQYF
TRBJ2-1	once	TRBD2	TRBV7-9	TGTGCCAGCAGGACTAGCGGGAGGTGGAATGAGCAGTTCTTC	CASRTSGRWNEQFF
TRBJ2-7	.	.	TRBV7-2	TGTGCCAGCAGCCCGGAGGCGGGACGGAGTACGAGGGAGCAGTACTTC	CASSPEAGRSTREQYF
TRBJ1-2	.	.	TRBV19	TGTGCCAGTAGTATAGATATGGGGACTGGTGGCTACACCTTC	CASSIDMGTGGYTF
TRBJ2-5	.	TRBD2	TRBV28	TGTGCCAGCAGTTGGGCGAGGCGGGAGGAGACCCAGTACTTC	CASSWARREETQYF
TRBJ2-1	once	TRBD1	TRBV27	TGTGCCAGCAGTAACTCCAGGGGACAGGGTCTAAACAATGAGCAGTTCTTC	CASSNSRGQGLNNEQFF
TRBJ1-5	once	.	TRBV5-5	TGTGCCAGCAGTCCTTTATATAGCAATCAGCCCCAGCATTTT	CASSPLYSNQPQHF
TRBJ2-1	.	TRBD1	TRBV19	TGTGCCACAGACAGGGGGCGAGGGAGAGACAATGAGCAGTTCTTC	CATDRGRGRDNEQFF
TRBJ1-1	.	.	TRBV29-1	TGCAGCGTTGGTTACAGGGCAGGGGCTGAAGCTTTCTTT	CSVGYRAGAEAFF
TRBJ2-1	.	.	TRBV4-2	TGTGCCAGCAGCCAAGATAAACGCTCTAACAATGAGCAGTTCTTC	CASSQDKRSNNEQFF
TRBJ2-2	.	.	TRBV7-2	TGTGCCAGCAGCTTAGCTCGTGCCGGGGAGCTGTTTTTT	CASSLARAGELFF
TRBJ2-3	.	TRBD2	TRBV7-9	TGTGCCAGCAGCCGTACGGGAGGGGCAATTGATACGCAGTATTTT	CASSRTGGAIDTQYF
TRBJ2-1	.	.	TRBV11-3	TGTGCCAGCAGCTCTGGACAGCCTGAGCAGTTCTTC	CASSSGQPEQFF
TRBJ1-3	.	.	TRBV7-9	TGTGCCAGCAGCGTAAACGACGGGATCAGAAACACCATATATTTT	CASSVNDGIRNTIYF
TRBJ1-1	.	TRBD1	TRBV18	TGTGCCAGCTCACCGGTGATACTGCAGGGGGGCACTGAAGCTTTCTTT	CASSPVILQGGTEAFF
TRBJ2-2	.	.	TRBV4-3	TGCGCCAGCAGCCAAGAATTTGAGGGCGGGGAGCTGTTTTTT	CASSQEFEGGELFF